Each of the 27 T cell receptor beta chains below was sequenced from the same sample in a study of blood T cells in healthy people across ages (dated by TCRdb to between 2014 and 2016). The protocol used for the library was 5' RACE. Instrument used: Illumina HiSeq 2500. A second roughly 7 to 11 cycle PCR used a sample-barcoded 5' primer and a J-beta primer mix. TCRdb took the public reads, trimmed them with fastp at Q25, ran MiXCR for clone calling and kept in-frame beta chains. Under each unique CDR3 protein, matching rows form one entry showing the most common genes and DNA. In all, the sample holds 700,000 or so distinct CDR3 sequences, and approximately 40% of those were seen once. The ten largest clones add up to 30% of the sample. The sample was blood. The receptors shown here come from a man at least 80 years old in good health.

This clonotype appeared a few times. The CDR3: CSASLSSGGAGAKNIQYF. CDR3 bases: TGCAGTGCTAGCCTTTCTAGCGGGGGGGCCGGGGCCAAAAACATTCAGTACTTC. The J gene is TRBJ2-4, the V gene TRBV20-1; 12 positions agree with TRBD2. This CDR3 spans 18 amino acids. Germline CDR1 DFQATT, CDR2 SNEGSKA (reference sequence). V lost 3 bases to trimming and J lost 1 base; unmatched junction nucleotides: 10.

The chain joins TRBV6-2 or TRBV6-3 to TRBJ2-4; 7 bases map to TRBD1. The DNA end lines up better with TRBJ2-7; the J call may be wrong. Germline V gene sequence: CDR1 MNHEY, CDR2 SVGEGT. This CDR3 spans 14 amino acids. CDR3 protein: CASSYPKGQSEQYF. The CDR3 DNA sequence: TGTGCCAGCAGTTACCCGAAGGGACAGTCCGAGCAGTACTTC.

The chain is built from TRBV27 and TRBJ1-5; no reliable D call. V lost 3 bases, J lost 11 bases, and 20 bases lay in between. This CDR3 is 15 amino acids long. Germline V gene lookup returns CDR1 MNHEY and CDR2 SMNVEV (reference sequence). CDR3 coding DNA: TGTGCCAGCAGTTTCACCAGGTCGGCTTGGGCAGCCCAGCATTTT. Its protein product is CASSFTRSAWAAQHF.

The CDR3 spells CSALDTQPPYEQYF. Here the CDR3 DNA reads TGCAGTGCTCTTGACACCCAGCCTCCCTACGAGCAGTACTTC. The gene calls are TRBV20-1 and TRBJ2-7; D not certain. With 5 bases removed from V and 2 bases from J, the gap between germline ends came to 16 bases. The germline CDR1 and CDR2 sequences are DFQATT and SNEGSKA (reference sequence). The CDR3 is made up of 14 amino acids.

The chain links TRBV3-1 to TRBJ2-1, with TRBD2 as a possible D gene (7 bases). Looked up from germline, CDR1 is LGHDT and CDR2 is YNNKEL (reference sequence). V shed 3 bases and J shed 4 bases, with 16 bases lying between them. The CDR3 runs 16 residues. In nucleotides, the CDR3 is TGTGCCAGCAGCCAGGGGGGGGGCGGGATATACAATGAGCAGTTCTTC. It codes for CASSQGGGGIYNEQFF.

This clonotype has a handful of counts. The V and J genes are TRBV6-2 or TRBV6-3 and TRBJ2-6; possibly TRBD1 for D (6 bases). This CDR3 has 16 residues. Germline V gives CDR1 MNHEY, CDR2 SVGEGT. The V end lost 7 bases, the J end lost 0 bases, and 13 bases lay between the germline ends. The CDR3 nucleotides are TGTGCCAGCACCACGGGGACAATCTCTGGGGCCAACGTCCTGACTTTC. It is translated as CASTTGTISGANVLTF.

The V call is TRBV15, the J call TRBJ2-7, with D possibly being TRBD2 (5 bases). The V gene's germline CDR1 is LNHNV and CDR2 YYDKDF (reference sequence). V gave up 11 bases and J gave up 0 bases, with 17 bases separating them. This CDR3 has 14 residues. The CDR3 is CASVRGGSSYEQYF. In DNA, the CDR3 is TGTGCCTCCGTTCGCGGCGGGTCCTCCTACGAGCAGTACTTC.

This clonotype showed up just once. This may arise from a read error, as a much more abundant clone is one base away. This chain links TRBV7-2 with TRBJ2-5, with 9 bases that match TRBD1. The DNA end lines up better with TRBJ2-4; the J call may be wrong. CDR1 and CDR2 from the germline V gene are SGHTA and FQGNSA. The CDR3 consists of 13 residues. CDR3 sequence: CASSVGTGNIQYF. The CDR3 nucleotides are TGTGCCAGCAGCGTCGGGACAGGGAACATTCAGTACTTC.

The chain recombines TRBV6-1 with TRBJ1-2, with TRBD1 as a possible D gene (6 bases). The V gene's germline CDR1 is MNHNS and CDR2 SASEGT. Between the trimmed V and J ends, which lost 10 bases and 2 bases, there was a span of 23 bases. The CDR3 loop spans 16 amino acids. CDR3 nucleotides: TGTGCCACCCGTGAAGCCGGGACAAGAGCCAACTATGGCTACACCTTC. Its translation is CATREAGTRANYGYTF.

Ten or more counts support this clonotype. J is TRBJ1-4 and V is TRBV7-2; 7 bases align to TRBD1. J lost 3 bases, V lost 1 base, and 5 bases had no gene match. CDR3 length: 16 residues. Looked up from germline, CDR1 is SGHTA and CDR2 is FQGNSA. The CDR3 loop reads CASSLDRGRSNEKLFF. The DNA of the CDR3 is TGTGCCAGCAGCTTAGACAGGGGCCGTTCTAATGAAAAACTGTTTTTT.

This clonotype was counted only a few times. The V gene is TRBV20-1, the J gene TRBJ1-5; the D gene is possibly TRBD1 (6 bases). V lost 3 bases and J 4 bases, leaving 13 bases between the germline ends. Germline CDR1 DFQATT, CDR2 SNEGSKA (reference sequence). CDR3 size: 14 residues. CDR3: CSARPGQMNQPQHF. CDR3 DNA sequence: TGCAGTGCTAGGCCAGGACAGATGAATCAGCCCCAGCATTTT.

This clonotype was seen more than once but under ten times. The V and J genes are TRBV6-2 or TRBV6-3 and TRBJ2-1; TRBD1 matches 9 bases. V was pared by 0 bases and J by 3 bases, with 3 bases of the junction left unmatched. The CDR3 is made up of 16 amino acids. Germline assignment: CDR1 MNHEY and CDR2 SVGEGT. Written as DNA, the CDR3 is TGTGCCAGCAGTTACTCGGGGGGACAGGGCTACAATGAGCAGTTCTTC. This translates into CASSYSGGQGYNEQFF.

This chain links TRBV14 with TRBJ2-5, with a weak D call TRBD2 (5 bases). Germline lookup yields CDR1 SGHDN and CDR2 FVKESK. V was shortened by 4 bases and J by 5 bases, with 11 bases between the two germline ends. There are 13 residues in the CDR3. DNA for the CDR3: TGTGCCAGCAGCCGTTTCAGGAGGGAGACCCAGTACTTC. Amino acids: CASSRFRRETQYF.

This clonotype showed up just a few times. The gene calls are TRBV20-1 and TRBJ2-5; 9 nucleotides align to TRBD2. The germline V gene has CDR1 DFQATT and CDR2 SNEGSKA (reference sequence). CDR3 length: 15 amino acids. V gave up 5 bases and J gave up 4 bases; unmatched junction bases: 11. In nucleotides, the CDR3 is TGCAGTGCTTCAGATAGCGGGAGAGTAGGAGAGACCCAGTACTTC. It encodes CSASDSGRVGETQYF.

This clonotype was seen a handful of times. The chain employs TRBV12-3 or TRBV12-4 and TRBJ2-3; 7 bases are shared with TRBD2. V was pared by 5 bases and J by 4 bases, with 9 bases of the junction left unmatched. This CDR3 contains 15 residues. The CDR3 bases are TGTGCCAGCAGTACTCCGGGACTAATATCAGATACGCAGTATTTT. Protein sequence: CASSTPGLISDTQYF.

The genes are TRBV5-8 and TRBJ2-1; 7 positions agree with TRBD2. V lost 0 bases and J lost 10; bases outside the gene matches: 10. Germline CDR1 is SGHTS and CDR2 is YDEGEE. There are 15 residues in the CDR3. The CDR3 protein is CASSLAFSSGSEQFF. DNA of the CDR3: TGTGCCAGCAGCTTGGCCTTTTCTAGCGGATCCGAGCAGTTCTTC.

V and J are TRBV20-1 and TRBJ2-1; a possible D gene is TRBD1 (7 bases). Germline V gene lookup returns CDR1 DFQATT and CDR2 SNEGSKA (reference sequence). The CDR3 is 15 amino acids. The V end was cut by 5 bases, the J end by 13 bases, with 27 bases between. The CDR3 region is CSAGNAGQRRETQFF. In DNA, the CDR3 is TGCAGTGCTGGAAACGCGGGACAGAGGAGAGAGACCCAGTTCTTC.

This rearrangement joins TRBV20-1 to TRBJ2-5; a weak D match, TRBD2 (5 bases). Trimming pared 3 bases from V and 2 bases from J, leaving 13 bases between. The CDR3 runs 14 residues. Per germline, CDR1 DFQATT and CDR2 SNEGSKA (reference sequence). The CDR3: CSASRTRSQETQYF. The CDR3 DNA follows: TGCAGTGCTAGCCGAACTAGGAGTCAAGAGACCCAGTACTTC.

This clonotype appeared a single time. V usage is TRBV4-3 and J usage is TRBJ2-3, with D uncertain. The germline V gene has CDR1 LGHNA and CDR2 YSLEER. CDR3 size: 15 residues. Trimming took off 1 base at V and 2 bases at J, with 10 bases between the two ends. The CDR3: CASSQGLPLTDTQYF. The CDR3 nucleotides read TGCGCCAGCAGCCAAGGGCTCCCACTCACAGATACGCAGTATTTT.

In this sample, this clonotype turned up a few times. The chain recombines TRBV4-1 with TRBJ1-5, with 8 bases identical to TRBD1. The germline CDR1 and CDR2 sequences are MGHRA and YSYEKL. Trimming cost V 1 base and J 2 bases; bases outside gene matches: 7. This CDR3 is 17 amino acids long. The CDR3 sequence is CASSQGQGAWGNQPQHF. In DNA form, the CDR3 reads TGCGCCAGCAGCCAAGGGCAGGGGGCGTGGGGCAATCAGCCCCAGCATTTT.

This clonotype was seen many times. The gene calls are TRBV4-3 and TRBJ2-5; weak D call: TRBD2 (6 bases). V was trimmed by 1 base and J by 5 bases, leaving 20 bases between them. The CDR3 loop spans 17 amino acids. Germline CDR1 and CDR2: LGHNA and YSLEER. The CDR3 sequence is CASSQVHAGGESETQYF. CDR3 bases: TGCGCCAGCAGCCAAGTTCACGCTGGCGGGGAGAGCGAGACCCAGTACTTC.

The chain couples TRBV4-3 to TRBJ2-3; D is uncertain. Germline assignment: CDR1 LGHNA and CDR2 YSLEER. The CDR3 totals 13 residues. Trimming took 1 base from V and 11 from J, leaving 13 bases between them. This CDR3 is CASSQALKQRQYF. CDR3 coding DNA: TGCGCCAGCAGCCAAGCTTTGAAGCAAAGGCAGTATTTT.

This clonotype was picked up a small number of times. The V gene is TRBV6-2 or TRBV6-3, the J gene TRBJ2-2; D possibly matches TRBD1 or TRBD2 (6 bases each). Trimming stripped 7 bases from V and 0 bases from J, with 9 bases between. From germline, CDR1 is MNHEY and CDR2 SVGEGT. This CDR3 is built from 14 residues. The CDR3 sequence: CASKRGANTGELFF. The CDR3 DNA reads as TGTGCCAGCAAGAGGGGGGCGAACACCGGGGAGCTGTTTTTT.

The CDR3 DNA follows: TGTGCCAGCAGCGTGGAGCGGGACTACGAGCAGTACTTC. It encodes CASSVERDYEQYF. The J gene is TRBJ2-7, the V gene TRBV7-2; 7 nucleotides agree with TRBD2. Germline-derived CDR1 and CDR2 are SGHTA and FQGNSA. The V segment lost 5 bases and the J segment 3 bases; nucleotides outside the gene matches: 4. The CDR3 runs 13 residues.

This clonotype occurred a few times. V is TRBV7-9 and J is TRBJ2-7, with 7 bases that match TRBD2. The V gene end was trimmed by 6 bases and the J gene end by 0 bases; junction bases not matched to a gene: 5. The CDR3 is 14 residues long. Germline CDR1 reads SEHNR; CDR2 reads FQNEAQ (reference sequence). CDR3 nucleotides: TGTGCCAGCAGACCGGGAGGACCCTCCTACGAGCAGTACTTC. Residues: CASRPGGPSYEQYF.

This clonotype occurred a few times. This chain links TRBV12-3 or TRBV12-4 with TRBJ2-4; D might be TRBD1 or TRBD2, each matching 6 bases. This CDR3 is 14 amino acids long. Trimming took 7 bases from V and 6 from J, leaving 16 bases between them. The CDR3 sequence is CASTLGGYGNIQYF. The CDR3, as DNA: TGTGCCAGCACCCTAGGGGGGTACGGAAACATTCAGTACTTC.

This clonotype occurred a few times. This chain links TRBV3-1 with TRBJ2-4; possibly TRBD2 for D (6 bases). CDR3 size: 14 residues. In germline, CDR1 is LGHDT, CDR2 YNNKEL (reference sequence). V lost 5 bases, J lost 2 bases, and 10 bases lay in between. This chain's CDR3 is CASSGGVTKNIQYF. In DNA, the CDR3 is TGTGCCAGCAGCGGAGGGGTAACCAAAAACATTCAGTACTTC.